These T cell receptor beta chains were read from a single sample in a study of shared clonotypes between healthy human individuals. Clones were sequenced by immunoSEQ multiplex PCR, and TCRdb holds only the in-frame ones, with some missing. This sample yields a few million clones, of which about 92% are seen a single time; about 0.39% belongs to the top ten. The sequenced sample was naive CD4+ T cells from PBMCs. The receptors were gathered from a man between 18 and 29 years old in good health. Some clones in this sample may be carry-over from other donors' samples. Each CDR3 is given with its conserved first and last residue. A D gene is named only where the DNA matches it firmly. Clone size, where shown, is once, few, many, or a class for clones that have expanded.

length,D,J,V,size,CDR3,DNA
14,TRBD2,TRBJ2-3,TRBV7-3,NA,CASSSGTNTDTQYF,TGTGCCAGCAGCTCTGGGACTAACACAGATACGCAGTATTTT
14,TRBD1,TRBJ1-2,TRBV18,NA,CASSPPQGAGGYTF,TGTGCCAGCTCACCACCACAGGGGGCGGGTGGCTACACCTTC
16,TRBD2,TRBJ2-1,TRBV5-1,NA,CASSLPSGSGYNEQFF,TGCGCCAGCAGCCTTCCTAGCGGGAGCGGTTACAATGAGCAGTTCTTC
15,TRBD2,TRBJ2-1,TRBV6-6,NA,CASSFRTSGHNEQFF,TGTGCCAGCAGTTTCAGGACTAGCGGGCACAATGAGCAGTTCTTC
14,NA,TRBJ1-1,TRBV28,NA,CASSLLTTGTEAFF,TGTGCCAGCAGTCTCCTGACGACCGGCACTGAAGCTTTCTTT
13,TRBD1,TRBJ2-4,TRBV10-2,once,CASGPGQWNIQYF,TGCGCCAGCGGGCCGGGACAGTGGAACATTCAGTACTTC
14,NA,TRBJ1-1,TRBV11-3,NA,CASSPPTGRTEAFF,TGTGCCAGCAGCCCCCCAACAGGGAGGACTGAAGCTTTCTTT
14,TRBD1,TRBJ1-1,TRBV7-9,NA,CASSLGGGGLEAFF,TGTGCCAGCAGCTTAGGAGGGGGCGGACTGGAAGCTTTCTTT
19,TRBD2,TRBJ2-2,TRBV7-9,NA,CASSLGGLAGGPGTGELFF,TGTGCCAGCAGCTTAGGCGGACTAGCGGGAGGGCCGGGCACCGGGGAGCTGTTTTTT
15,TRBD1,TRBJ1-4,TRBV4-2,NA,CASSPQQGANEKLFF,TGTGCCAGCAGCCCGCAACAGGGGGCTAATGAAAAACTGTTTTTT